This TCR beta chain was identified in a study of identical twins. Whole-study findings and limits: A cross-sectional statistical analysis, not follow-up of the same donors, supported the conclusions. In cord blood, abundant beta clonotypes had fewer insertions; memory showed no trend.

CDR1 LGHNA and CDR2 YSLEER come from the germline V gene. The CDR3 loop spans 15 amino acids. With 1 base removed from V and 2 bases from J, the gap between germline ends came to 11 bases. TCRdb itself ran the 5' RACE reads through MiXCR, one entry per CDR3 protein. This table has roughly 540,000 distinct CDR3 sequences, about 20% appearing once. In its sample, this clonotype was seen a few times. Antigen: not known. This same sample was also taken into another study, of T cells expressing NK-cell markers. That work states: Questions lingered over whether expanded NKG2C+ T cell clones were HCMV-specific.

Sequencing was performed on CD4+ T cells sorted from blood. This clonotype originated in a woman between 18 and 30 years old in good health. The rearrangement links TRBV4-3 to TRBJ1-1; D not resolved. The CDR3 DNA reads TGCGCCAGCAGCCAAGTATCGTTAGGCAACACTGAAGCTTTCTTT. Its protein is CASSQVSLGNTEAFF.